Given below is one T cell receptor beta chain in context. Its antigen remains unidentified. No clone much larger than this one lies a single base away; base qualities are absent. This entry comes from a study of blood T cell repertoires in COVID-19 (dated by TCRdb to 2019 to 2021). About the full investigation: The collaborator samples originated in the United States, Italy and Spain and spanned the acute and convalescent phases of COVID-19. HLA class I and class II types, where available, came from metadata supplied by the sample provider rather than from assay-based typing. The samples were drawn from the first 160 participants of the ongoing ImmuneRACE study and from 950 to 1,500 subjects provided by 6 global collaborators. The prospective study material was composed of cDNA or gDNA derived from T cells, B-cell-depleted T cells, or PBMCs. The sample metadata nearly always contained a de-identified subject ID, COVID-19 status, age in years and sex. Deeply sampled blood TCRbeta repertoires from subjects exposed to, actively infected with, or recovered from COVID-19 were included in the dataset. The repertoires were released in a freely available public database meant as a resource for research on the immune response to SARS-CoV-2. Results the study describes overall, beyond this receptor: Clinical and demographic metadata were provided uncurated, with the amount varying by source and participant.

Participants in the prospective study were aged roughly 18 to 89 years, lived in about two dozen United States geographic areas, and enrolled through a virtual design. In the prospective study, participants were assigned to cohorts based on the clinical history participants reported in a screening survey and a study questionnaire. Recovered participants in ImmuneRACE Cohort 3 were defined as having two consecutive negative NP/OP PCR tests, clearance from a healthcare professional, or resolution of symptoms. Each participant in the prospective study had whole blood, serum and a nasopharyngeal or oropharyngeal swab collected by mobile phlebotomists. Participants in the prospective study had the option to provide additional blood draws and questionnaires over a 2-month period. Prospective study blood samples were shipped either frozen or at room temperature before DNA extraction. The immunoSEQ Assay, a bias-controlled multiplex PCR, was used to amplify TCRbeta CDR3 regions from genomic DNA. The source study handled its data this way. The number of nucleated cells in each sample was estimated by amplification of reference gene primers within the assay. To quantify the absolute abundance of each unique TCRbeta CDR3 rearrangement, sequence reads were collapsed and filtered. For each sample, productive Simpson clonality was calculated as the square root of Simpson's diversity index across productive rearrangements. What TCRdb holds here is the immuneACCESS table cut down to in-frame rearrangements. Part of the clones is not present; checked against another copy, under half of the missing clones reflect an unresolved V gene, and the others are unexplained. The V and J calls and clone size come from that table; D and trimming were worked out from the DNA. For this sample the table gives approximately 180,000 clones, of which 60% to 80% were detected only once. The top ten clones comprise 15% to 20% of the sample.

The CDR3 sequence holds 15 residues, the cysteine and phenylalanine included. CDR3 DNA is the only sequence kept; it has 45 bases, read in frame from the first base. The germline V gene supplies CDR1 SGDLS and CDR2 YYNGEE. V ends up 5 bases short and J 7 bases short, with an unmatched junction base count of 12. This sequence uses TRBV9 and TRBJ2-1; the junction holds 7 bases that match TRBD2. Material for sequencing was PBMCs or T cells enriched from blood (not recorded which). This TCR derives from a woman between 50 and 59 years old who had recovered from COVID-19. For the CDR3, the sequence is CASSTHAGEVNEQFF. The DNA sequence reads TGTGCCAGCAGTACCCATGCGGGAGAGGTTAATGAGCAGTTCTTC. The full variable domain, completed from the reference TRBV9 and TRBJ2-1 proteins outside the CDR3, reads DSGVTQTPKHLITATGQRVTLRCSPRSGDLSVYWYQQSLDQGLQFLIQYYNGEERAKGNILERFSAQQFPDLHSELNLSSLELGDSALYFCASSTHAGEVNEQFFGPGTRLTVL.